Listed here are 12 T cell receptor beta chains from one sample, sequenced in a study of T-cell memory formation after mild COVID-19. TCRdb reanalysed the 5' RACE reads using MiXCR and keeps one entry per CDR3 protein. This table has around 410,000 distinct CDR3 sequences, around 22% appearing once. Sequenced material: PBMCs or a T cell subset sorted from them (not recorded which). The receptor source for this set is an adult woman who had mild COVID-19 (a few samples of this study predate the infection). Cell type and time point are not known.

This clonotype was seen a handful of times. The rearrangement uses TRBV5-1 and TRBJ1-2; 7 nucleotides match TRBD1. Trimming removed 1 base from V and 6 bases from J; junction bases left unmatched: 9. The CDR3 is 15 amino acids. CDR1 and CDR2 from the germline V gene are SGHRS and YFSETQ. The CDR3 loop is CASSLWPPTGDGYTF. The CDR3 bases are TGCGCCAGCAGCTTGTGGCCCCCCACAGGGGATGGCTACACCTTC.

The rearrangement uses TRBV20-1 and TRBJ2-1, with a possible D match to TRBD2 (6 bases). Per the germline V gene, CDR1 is DFQATT and CDR2 is SNEGSKA (reference sequence). Trimming shortened V by 1 base and J by 2 bases, and 9 bases separated the two germline ends. The CDR3 runs 14 residues. The CDR3 DNA reads TGCAGTGCTAGAGGACTAGTTACCTACAATGAGCAGTTCTTC. Translated: CSARGLVTYNEQFF.

This clonotype was observed a handful of times. This sequence joins TRBV7-9 and TRBJ1-2, with D hard to call. Germline V gene lookup returns CDR1 SEHNR and CDR2 FQNEAQ (reference sequence). The CDR3 contains 13 residues. Deletions cut 5 bases from V and 4 bases from J, with 11 bases between. The CDR3: CASSHTMSYGYTF. The CDR3 DNA follows: TGTGCCAGCAGCCATACTATGAGCTATGGCTACACCTTC.

J is TRBJ1-5 and V is TRBV12-3 or TRBV12-4, with a possible D match to TRBD1 (5 bases). This CDR3 is built from 15 residues. V was clipped by 4 bases and J by 4 bases, with 14 bases between them. CDR3 coding DNA: TGTGCCAGCAGTTCGATCCGGGGCAGTAATCAGCCCCAGCATTTT. Translated, it gives CASSSIRGSNQPQHF.

This clonotype was recorded a few times. CDR3 sequence (DNA): TGCAGTGCTTTACAGGGGGGAGGAGAGACCCAGTACTTC. Translation gives CSALQGGGETQYF. The chain uses TRBV20-1 and TRBJ2-5; TRBD1 aligns across 8 bases. Losses at the gene ends were 5 bases for V and 4 bases for J; bases not matched to a gene: 6. The CDR3 has 13 amino acids. Germline-derived CDR1 and CDR2 are DFQATT and SNEGSKA (reference sequence).

This clonotype was observed a handful of times. This chain connects TRBV12-3 or TRBV12-4 to TRBJ2-3; 8 nucleotides line up with TRBD1. This CDR3 contains 14 residues. The V gene end was trimmed by 7 bases and the J gene end by 6 bases; junction bases not matched to a gene: 9. CDR3 sequence (DNA): TGTGCCAGCACTTCTAGAGGGGACAGGGATACGCAGTATTTT. Its protein is CASTSRGDRDTQYF.

This clonotype was observed a handful of times. The rearrangement uses TRBV5-1 and TRBJ2-7, with unresolved D. This CDR3 has 15 residues. From germline, CDR1 is SGHRS and CDR2 YFSETQ. The V end lost 0 bases, the J end lost 4 bases, and 14 bases lay between the germline ends. The CDR3 loop is CASSLEQLPDYEQYF. The CDR3 DNA follows: TGCGCCAGCAGCTTGGAACAACTTCCAGATTACGAGCAGTACTTC.

The rearrangement links TRBV3-1 to TRBJ2-7; perhaps D is TRBD1 or TRBD2 (5 bases each). This CDR3 is built from 18 residues. The germline V gene has CDR1 LGHDT and CDR2 YNNKEL (reference sequence). Trimming removed 1 base at V and 0 bases at J, with 19 bases between. The CDR3 coding sequence is TGTGCCAGCAGCCAAGTCGCCCATCGGGACGGGGACTCCTACGAGCAGTACTTC. The encoded protein is CASSQVAHRDGDSYEQYF.

The genes are TRBV20-1 and TRBJ1-6; D is possibly TRBD1 (6 bases). The CDR3 runs 16 residues. The germline V gene has CDR1 DFQATT and CDR2 SNEGSKA (reference sequence). Trimming took 0 bases from V and 6 from J, leaving 15 bases between them. The CDR3 sequence is CSARDGGAATNSPLHF. The CDR3 DNA sequence: TGCAGTGCTAGAGATGGGGGGGCAGCCACTAATTCACCCCTCCACTTT.

V is TRBV2 and J is TRBJ2-3; possibly TRBD1 for D (6 bases). This CDR3 is 11 amino acids long. Germline V gene lookup returns CDR1 SNHLY and CDR2 FYNNEI. V lost 5 bases and J lost 9, with 9 bases in between. CDR3 amino acids: CASSTGRTQYF. In DNA form, the CDR3 reads TGTGCCAGCAGTACAGGGCGCACGCAGTATTTT.

The chain recombines TRBV18 with TRBJ1-1; maybe TRBD1 (5 bases). The ends were cut back, 3 bases at V and 7 bases at J, with 9 bases in the middle. In germline, CDR1 is KGHSH, CDR2 LQKENI. The CDR3 has 12 residues. CDR3 in DNA: TGTGCCAGCTCACCGGACGACAGTGAAGCTTTCTTT. This translates into CASSPDDSEAFF.

The CDR3 sequence is CASSDWRQGGETQYF. The DNA of the CDR3 is TGTGCCAGCAGTGATTGGCGCCAGGGTGGAGAGACCCAGTACTTC. The rearrangement links TRBV2 to TRBJ2-5; a weak D match, TRBD1 (5 bases). In germline, CDR1 is SNHLY, CDR2 FYNNEI. CDR3 length: 15 residues. V lost 3 bases to trimming and J lost 4 bases, with 15 bases between them.